These 24 T cell receptor beta chains share one sample of origin, sequenced in a study of T cell responses to AZD1222 COVID-19 vaccine. Some clones are missing from TCRdb's copy, which holds only in-frame ones; the method was immunoSEQ multiplex PCR. The sample carries 150,000 to 200,000 clones, around 90% recorded once. The specimen was peripheral blood, collected on day 0 of AZD1222 vaccination. These receptor sequences come from an adult in good health.

This clone showed up just once. The chain couples TRBV6-5 to TRBJ2-7; 7 bases fit TRBD1. The CDR3 loop spans 12 amino acids. The germline gives CDR1 MNHEY, CDR2 SVGAGI. Trimming at V came to 9 bases and at J to 0 bases, leaving 2 bases not matched to a gene. The CDR3: CASRTGSYEQYF. CDR3 nucleotides: TGTGCCAGTAGGACAGGCTCCTACGAGCAGTACTTC.

V gene TRBV2 combines with J gene TRBJ1-3; 10 bases line up with TRBD1. In germline, CDR1 is SNHLY, CDR2 FYNNEI. This CDR3 region has 15 residues. V was clipped by 6 bases and J by 4 bases; unmatched bases: 6. The CDR3 loop is CASSDRTGGGNTIYF. CDR3 sequence (DNA): TGTGCCAGCAGCGACCGGACAGGGGGAGGAAACACCATATATTTT.

V is TRBV6-5 and J is TRBJ1-2, with TRBD1 as a possible D gene (5 bases). Germline CDR1 and CDR2: MNHEY and SVGAGI. V was clipped by 11 bases and J by 0 bases, with 13 bases between them. CDR3 length: 13 residues. CDR3 sequence reads: CAVGQITNYGYTF. The CDR3 DNA reads TGTGCCGTAGGACAAATAACTAACTATGGCTACACCTTC.

This CDR3 reads CASSRTNRGRNYGYTF. DNA for the CDR3: TGTGCCAGCAGTCGAACCAACAGGGGGCGCAACTATGGCTACACCTTC. V is TRBV5-8 and J is TRBJ1-2; 9 bases line up with TRBD1. V shed 5 bases, J shed 2 bases, and the junction held 10 bases outside the gene matches. This CDR3 region has 16 residues. Per the germline V gene, CDR1 is SGHTS and CDR2 is YDEGEE.

The chain combines TRBV11-3 with TRBJ1-3, with no clear D. This CDR3 has 12 residues. Germline loops: CDR1 SGHNT, CDR2 YENEEA. V was trimmed by 6 bases and J by 0 bases, leaving 3 bases between them. The CDR3: CASSLSGNTIYF. The CDR3 DNA is TGTGCCAGCAGTCTCTCTGGAAACACCATATATTTT.

This chain links TRBV6-5 with TRBJ2-5, with 11 bases aligning to TRBD1. The CDR3 has 15 residues. The germline V gene encodes CDR1 MNHEY and CDR2 SVGAGI. V was pared by 2 bases and J by 4 bases, with 3 bases of the junction left unmatched. CDR3 protein: CASSYPGTGGETQYF. The CDR3 coding sequence is TGTGCCAGCAGTTACCCTGGGACAGGGGGAGAGACCCAGTACTTC.

Only a few counts were recorded for this clone. V is TRBV4-1 and J is TRBJ2-1; 7 bases fit TRBD2. V lost 1 base and J lost 3; bases outside the gene matches: 6. This CDR3 contains 16 residues. The germline V gene encodes CDR1 MGHRA and CDR2 YSYEKL. CDR3 region: CASSQGSSGHYNEQFF. CDR3 bases: TGCGCCAGCAGCCAAGGAAGTAGCGGGCACTACAATGAGCAGTTCTTC.

V usage is TRBV6-5 and J usage is TRBJ2-1, with 8 nucleotides matching TRBD2. CDR1 is MNHEY, CDR2 SVGAGI, per germline. V shed 10 bases and J 8 bases; nucleotides not matched to a gene: 7. This CDR3 has 12 amino acids. CDR3 bases: TGTGCCACCGGGACTAGTTGGCATGAGCAGTTCTTC. Its protein product is CATGTSWHEQFF.

The chain has TRBV28 and TRBJ2-7, with 11 bases that match TRBD1. The V gene's germline CDR1 is MDHEN and CDR2 SYDVKM. V shed 8 bases, J shed 12 bases, and the junction held 12 bases outside the gene matches. The CDR3 totals 13 residues. The CDR3 reads CASHSGQGDHLYF. The CDR3 DNA reads TGTGCCAGCCATTCGGGACAGGGGGACCACTTGTACTTC.

The rearrangement links TRBV4-2 to TRBJ1-1, with D maybe TRBD1 (5 bases). The CDR3 has 14 residues. The V end lost 0 bases, the J end lost 4 bases, and 9 bases lay between the germline ends. Per the germline V gene, CDR1 is LGHNA and CDR2 is YNFKEQ. The CDR3 coding sequence is TGTGCCAGCAGCCAAGATCTTGGGGGCACTGAAGCTTTCTTT. It encodes CASSQDLGGTEAFF.

The rearrangement uses TRBV29-1 and TRBJ2-7; tentatively, D is TRBD1 (6 bases). Deletions cut 7 bases from V and 7 bases from J, with 17 bases between. This CDR3 comprises 12 residues. Germline V lookup: CDR1 SQVTM, CDR2 ANQGSEA. CDR3 in amino acids: CSGGLTGKEQYF. CDR3 sequence (DNA): TGCAGCGGAGGATTAACAGGGAAAGAGCAGTACTTC.

J is TRBJ2-7 and V is TRBV6-5; 8 bases line up with TRBD2. This CDR3 contains 16 residues. CDR1 and CDR2 (germline): MNHEY, SVGAGI. After removal of 2 bases from V and 0 bases from J, the junction contained 6 bases not matched to a gene. The CDR3 is CASSYRSGTSSYEQYF. The CDR3 region has the DNA TGTGCCAGCAGTTACCGTAGCGGGACGAGCTCCTACGAGCAGTACTTC.

In its sample, this clone was seen a few times. Here the CDR3 reads CASSRDRVKNSPLHF. The CDR3 nucleotides read TGTGCCAGCAGCAGGGACAGGGTTAAGAATTCACCCCTCCACTTT. The chain recombines TRBV6-6 with TRBJ1-6; 9 bases are shared with TRBD1. The CDR3 has 15 amino acids. Germline V gene lookup returns CDR1 MNHNY and CDR2 SVGAGI (reference sequence). V shed 6 bases, J shed 7 bases, and the junction held 7 bases outside the gene matches.

This clone was seen once. V is TRBV2 and J is TRBJ1-2; 8 positions match TRBD1. The CDR3 is 13 residues long. The germline V gene encodes CDR1 SNHLY and CDR2 FYNNEI. V gave up 8 bases and J gave up 2 bases; unmatched junction bases: 4. CDR3 region: CASSGQANYGYTF. The CDR3 DNA reads as TGTGCCAGCTCGGGACAGGCAAACTATGGCTACACCTTC.

This clone was observed a few times. The chain links TRBV6-2 or TRBV6-3 to TRBJ1-5, with a weak D call TRBD1 (5 bases). CDR3 length equals 17 residues. Trimming took off 6 bases at V and 2 bases at J, with 20 bases between the two ends. Per the germline V gene, CDR1 is MNHEY and CDR2 is SVGEGT. CDR3 amino acids: CASSSLTVRDGNQPQHF. The CDR3 nucleotides are TGTGCCAGCAGCTCTCTCACAGTCCGGGACGGCAATCAGCCCCAGCATTTT.

The chain recombines TRBV19 with TRBJ2-3, with D tentatively TRBD1 (5 bases). Germline values: CDR1 LNHDA, CDR2 SQIVND (reference sequence). The CDR3 totals 15 residues. V was cut by 7 bases and J by 2 bases, with 16 bases left in between. CDR3 in DNA: TGTGCCAGTACCACAGGAGCCTCACTCACAGATACGCAGTATTTT. Translating it yields CASTTGASLTDTQYF. Complete variable domain (other parts from reference TRBV19 and TRBJ2-3): DGGITQSPKYLFRKEGQNVTLSCEQNLNHDAMYWYRQDPGQGLRLIYYSQIVNDFQKGDIAEGYSVSREKKESFPLTVTSAQKNPTAFYLCASTTGASLTDTQYFGPGTRLTVL.

The CDR3 spells CASSIESGNYEQFF. In DNA, the CDR3 is TGTGCCAGTAGTATCGAGAGCGGGAACTATGAGCAGTTCTTC. The V gene is TRBV19, the J gene TRBJ2-1; TRBD2 matches at 7 bases. Per the germline V gene, CDR1 is LNHDA and CDR2 is SQIVND (reference sequence). This CDR3 region has 14 residues. With V trimmed by 3 bases and J by 8 bases, 7 bases remained unmatched.

The V gene is TRBV9, the J gene TRBJ2-3; D is undetermined. Between the trimmed V and J ends, which lost 0 bases and 2 bases, there was a span of 22 bases. The germline CDR1 and CDR2 sequences are SGDLS and YYNGEE. The CDR3 runs to 19 residues. CDR3 nucleotide sequence: TGTGCCAGCAGCGTAGGAGGTTTTAGCCCGACCCCCCCCACAGATACGCAGTATTTT. Amino acid sequence: CASSVGGFSPTPPTDTQYF.

V usage is TRBV7-2 and J usage is TRBJ1-4; D not certain. The germline V gene encodes CDR1 SGHTA and CDR2 FQGNSA. Trimming shortened V by 2 bases and J by 0 bases, and 10 bases separated the two germline ends. The CDR3 consists of 16 residues. The CDR3 DNA reads TGTGCCAGCAGCTTAACGGCCACAACAACTAATGAAAAACTGTTTTTT. Its translation: CASSLTATTTNEKLFF. Supplemented by reference TRBV7-2 and TRBJ1-4, the full variable domain reads GAGVSQSPSNKVTEKGKDVELRCDPISGHTALYWYRQSLGQGLEFLIYFQGNSAPDKSGLPSDRFSAERTGGSVSTLTIQRTQQEDSAVYLCASSLTATTTNEKLFFGSGTQLSVL.

V gene TRBV18 combines with J gene TRBJ2-3, with D possibly being TRBD2 (5 bases). V was trimmed by 2 bases and J by 7 bases, leaving 10 bases between them. The CDR3 has 13 amino acids. Germline CDR1 reads KGHSH; CDR2 reads LQKENI. CDR3 residues: CASSPSRENTQYF. The CDR3 nucleotides are TGTGCCAGCTCACCATCCCGGGAAAATACGCAGTATTTT. The complete variable domain, with remaining parts taken from reference TRBV18 and TRBJ2-3, reads NAGVMQNPRHLVRRRGQEARLRCSPMKGHSHVYWYRQLPEEGLKFMVYLQKENIIDESGMPKERFSAEFPKEGPSILRIQQVVRGDSAAYFCASSPSRENTQYFGPGTRLTVL.

The rearrangement uses TRBV10-3 and TRBJ1-5; D is unresolved. Germline V gives CDR1 ENHRY, CDR2 SYGVKD. The V end was cut by 6 bases, the J end by 7 bases, with 10 bases between. The CDR3 has 12 residues. The CDR3: CAISEGSQPQHF. Here the CDR3 DNA reads TGTGCCATCAGCGAAGGGTCCCAGCCCCAGCATTTT.

This chain links TRBV6-2 or TRBV6-3 with TRBJ2-1, with 10 positions matching TRBD2. The CDR3 totals 15 residues. Germline V CDR1 and CDR2: MNHEY, SVGEGT. V was pared by 4 bases and J by 6 bases, with 6 bases of the junction left unmatched. CDR3: CASSWGTSEINEQFF. CDR3 DNA: TGTGCCAGCAGTTGGGGGACTAGCGAGATCAATGAGCAGTTCTTC.

The V and J genes are TRBV6-5 and TRBJ1-2; 7 bases align to TRBD1. V trimming: 6 bases; J trimming: 4 bases; junction bases outside the gene matches: 2. CDR3 size: 12 residues. The germline V gene encodes CDR1 MNHEY and CDR2 SVGAGI. The DNA for the CDR3 is TGTGCCAGCAGGACAGGGCGCTATGGCTACACCTTC. It codes for CASRTGRYGYTF.

The chain links TRBV18 to TRBJ2-3; weak D call: TRBD1 (6 bases). Trimming stripped 0 bases from V and 3 bases from J, with 13 bases between. The CDR3 length is 16 residues. CDR1 KGHSH and CDR2 LQKENI come from the germline V gene. CDR3 sequence: CASSPPSARGTDTQYF. The DNA of the CDR3 is TGTGCCAGCTCACCACCCTCAGCGAGGGGGACAGATACGCAGTATTTT.